This is a list of T cell receptor beta chains from one sample in a study of vaccination and CD4 T cells after COVID-19. Their target antigens are unknown. TCRdb used MiXCR to reprocess the PCR reads, holding one entry per CDR3 protein. The sample has thousands of distinct CDR3 sequences, around half seen once. The specimen sequenced was CD4+ T cells from blood, cultured in vitro. These receptors were collected from a human donor in good health. Both conserved end residues are part of each CDR3. D genes are given only for firm matches. Only part of the rows carry a size: once, few, many, or a class if the clone is expanded.

V gene	J gene	CDR3 length	clone size	D gene	CDR3 DNA	CDR3 protein
TRBV7-9	TRBJ2-1	13	NA	NA	TGTGCCAGCAGCTCTACAGCCTACAATGAGCAGTTCTTC	CASSSTAYNEQFF
TRBV20-1	TRBJ2-1	16	NA	TRBD2	TGCAGTGCTAGAGAACCGGGACTAGGCGTGAACAATGAGCAGTTCTTC	CSAREPGLGVNNEQFF
TRBV20-1	TRBJ1-2	15	few	NA	TGCAGTGCTCCGGAGGGGGGCGGGGCTAACTATGGCTACACCTTC	CSAPEGGGANYGYTF
TRBV7-9	TRBJ2-1	18	few	TRBD2	TGTGCCAGCAGCTTTTCGAGCCTAGCGGGAGGGCGGGGCAATGAGCAGTTCTTC	CASSFSSLAGGRGNEQFF
TRBV5-4	TRBJ1-2	14	NA	NA	TGTGCCAGCAGCTTGATCGGAGGATCCTATGGCTACACCTTC	CASSLIGGSYGYTF
TRBV10-3	TRBJ1-2	10	large	TRBD1	TGTGCCATCGGGACAGCTGGCTACACCTTC	CAIGTAGYTF
TRBV30	TRBJ2-5	13	NA	NA	TGTGCCTGGAGTGGTGTGAGCCAAGAGACCCAGTACTTC	CAWSGVSQETQYF
TRBV20-1	TRBJ1-2	15	few	NA	TGCAGTGCTAGAGATTGGGGCCGAAGTAACTATGGCTACACCTTC	CSARDWGRSNYGYTF
TRBV4-1	TRBJ2-1	15	NA	TRBD2	TGCGCCAGCACGCAGAGCGGGACCTCCTACAATGAGCAGTTCTTC	CASTQSGTSYNEQFF
TRBV6-1	TRBJ1-5	18	NA	NA	TGTGCCAGCAGTGGCTCACTCCCGACATTGGGAAGCAATCAGCCCCAGCATTTT	CASSGSLPTLGSNQPQHF
TRBV27	TRBJ2-4	13	NA	NA	TGTGCCAGCAGTTCCGACAGATTGGGCATTCAGTACTTC	CASSSDRLGIQYF
TRBV19	TRBJ1-6	14	NA	NA	TGTGCCAGTAGTATTAGTGGGCCCGGTTCACCCCTCCACTTT	CASSISGPGSPLHF
TRBV19	TRBJ1-1	13	NA	NA	TGTGCCAGTACCATGGTTCCGAACACTGAAGCTTTCTTT	CASTMVPNTEAFF
TRBV24-1	TRBJ2-7	12	NA	NA	TGTGCCACCAGTGATTTGGGCCAGGCGCTGTACTTC	CATSDLGQALYF
TRBV6-2/TRBV6-3	TRBJ1-2	15	NA	TRBD1	TGTGCCAGCAGCCAGACAGGGACTCCTAACTATGGCTACACCTTC	CASSQTGTPNYGYTF
TRBV6-4	TRBJ1-5	14	few	TRBD1	TGTGCCAGCAGTGCGACAGGGGGCGATCAGCCCCAGCATTTT	CASSATGGDQPQHF
TRBV28	TRBJ1-2	14	NA	TRBD1	TGTGCCAGCAGTTTTCTGGACAGGGGATATGGCTACACCTTC	CASSFLDRGYGYTF
TRBV5-4	TRBJ1-1	13	NA	NA	TGTGCCAGCAGCTTACAGGGAAGGGTTGAAGCTTTCTTT	CASSLQGRVEAFF
TRBV30	TRBJ1-6	13	few	NA	TGTGCCTGGGCTGGGCAGGGAAATTCACCCCTCCACTTT	CAWAGQGNSPLHF
TRBV6-4	TRBJ2-3	13	NA	NA	TGTGCCAGCAGTGTGGGGCCGGGAGAGAAGCAGTATTTT	CASSVGPGEKQYF
TRBV6-5	TRBJ2-3	17	NA	TRBD2	TGTGCCAGCAGTTACTCCGGGACTAGCGGGAACACAGATACGCAGTATTTT	CASSYSGTSGNTDTQYF
TRBV6-5	TRBJ2-3	17	NA	TRBD2	TGTGCCAGCAGTTCGCGCGGACTAGCGGGGGGCCAGGATACGCAGTATTTT	CASSSRGLAGGQDTQYF
TRBV20-1	TRBJ2-7	13	NA	NA	TGCAGTGCTAGCCCCCTAATCAACTACGAGCAGTACTTC	CSASPLINYEQYF
TRBV15	TRBJ1-5	14	NA	TRBD1	TGTGCCACCAGCACAGCAGGGGGCAGGCAGCCCCAGCATTTT	CATSTAGGRQPQHF
TRBV19	TRBJ1-5	14	large	NA	TGTGCCAGTAGTACCAGGGATGGGGATCAGCCCCAGCATTTT	CASSTRDGDQPQHF
TRBV7-9	TRBJ2-1	15	NA	NA	TGTGCCAGCAGCTTAGGTAGCAGCTCCTACAATGAGCAGTTCTTC	CASSLGSSSYNEQFF
TRBV19	TRBJ2-6	15	few	NA	TGTGCCAGTAGTATAACCAGTTCTGGGGCCAACGTCCTGACTTTC	CASSITSSGANVLTF
TRBV5-4	TRBJ1-2	15	NA	NA	TGTGCCAGCAGCTCACTCTTACAGGGTGTGGGCGGCTACACCTTC	CASSSLLQGVGGYTF
TRBV7-2	TRBJ1-5	14	NA	NA	TGTGCCAGCAGCCCAGGTGGGGGAATCCAGCCCCAGCATTTT	CASSPGGGIQPQHF
TRBV7-2	TRBJ1-2	13	NA	NA	TGTGCCAGCAGCCCTAACGACAGGCTTGGCTACACCTTC	CASSPNDRLGYTF
TRBV7-8	TRBJ1-6	13	NA	NA	TGTGCCAGCAGCTTAAGCGACAATTCACCCCTCCACTTT	CASSLSDNSPLHF
TRBV6-5	TRBJ2-3	16	NA	TRBD2	TGTGCCAGCAGTTATGGGACTAGCGGGATTCCAGATACGCAGTATTTT	CASSYGTSGIPDTQYF
TRBV11-2	TRBJ2-7	14	NA	NA	TGTGCCAGCAGCTTAGATTTCACTTCCTACGAGCAGTACTTC	CASSLDFTSYEQYF
TRBV10-1	TRBJ1-1	14	few	NA	TGCGCCAGCAAGAAAACAACAGGGTACACTGAAGCTTTCTTT	CASKKTTGYTEAFF
TRBV20-1	TRBJ1-3	16	NA	NA	TGCAGTGCTAGACCCCCAGGGTCAAGCTCTGGAAACACCATATATTTT	CSARPPGSSSGNTIYF
TRBV30	TRBJ1-5	14	NA	NA	TGTGCCTGTGGCGGGCAGAATAGCAATCAGCCCCAGCATTTT	CACGGQNSNQPQHF
TRBV12-3/TRBV12-4	TRBJ1-2	12	NA	NA	TGTGCCAGCAGCGGGACAAGCTATGGCTACACCTTC	CASSGTSYGYTF
TRBV18	TRBJ1-2	13	NA	NA	TGTGCCAGCTCAAAGGGAAGTCACGACGGCTACACCTTC	CASSKGSHDGYTF
TRBV10-1	TRBJ2-1	16	NA	TRBD2	TGCGCCAGCAGTGAGTCAGGGCGGGGGGCCCACAATGAGCAGTTCTTC	CASSESGRGAHNEQFF
TRBV18	TRBJ1-2	16	NA	NA	TGTGCCAGCTCACCAATTGCGGACACGGGGAACTATGGCTACACCTTC	CASSPIADTGNYGYTF
TRBV20-1	TRBJ1-5	15	NA	NA	TGCAGTGCTGCCGGGCCGGAGGGGATCAATCAGCCCCAGCATTTT	CSAAGPEGINQPQHF
TRBV7-9	TRBJ2-1	15	NA	NA	TGTGCCAGCAGCTCCATACCAGGAGGGGACAATGAGCAGTTCTTC	CASSSIPGGDNEQFF
TRBV27	TRBJ2-3	13	NA	NA	TGTGCCAGCAGTTCCAAAGGGGGAGGTACGCAGTATTTT	CASSSKGGGTQYF
TRBV24-1	TRBJ2-3	14	NA	NA	TGTGCCACCAGTGATACCCATAGGGCTGATACGCAGTATTTT	CATSDTHRADTQYF
TRBV20-1	TRBJ2-1	14	NA	NA	TGCAGTGCTAGACCTCGGACTTCGTACAATGAGCAGTTCTTC	CSARPRTSYNEQFF
TRBV27	TRBJ2-1	15	NA	TRBD2	TGTGCCACGCGCGGGAGCATGGGCTCCTACAATGAGCAGTTCTTC	CATRGSMGSYNEQFF
TRBV7-9	TRBJ1-2	12	few	NA	TGTGCCAGCAGCTTGCGCAGGGAGGGCTACACCTTC	CASSLRREGYTF
TRBV9	TRBJ1-5	15	once	TRBD1	TGTGCCAGCAGCATGGACAGGGGGCTCAATCAGCCCCAGCATTTT	CASSMDRGLNQPQHF
TRBV6-7	TRBJ1-5	18	few	TRBD1	TGTGCCAGCAAATTCGGCCGGGACAGGGAAGATAGCAATCAGCCCCAGCATTTT	CASKFGRDREDSNQPQHF
TRBV20-1	TRBJ2-3	11	NA	NA	TGCAGTGCCCAGAAAGGCGATACGCAGTATTTT	CSAQKGDTQYF
TRBV7-2	TRBJ1-2	15	NA	TRBD1	TGTGCCAGCAGCTTAGACAACAGGGGGCGGGAGGGCTACACCTTC	CASSLDNRGREGYTF
TRBV19	TRBJ2-1	16	once	NA	TGTGCCAGTAGTATTTTGGGGACCGGCTCCTACAATGAGCAGTTCTTC	CASSILGTGSYNEQFF
TRBV25-1	TRBJ2-1	15	NA	TRBD1	TGTGCCACTTCTTTCGGCAGGGGGCTCTCCAATGAGCAGTTCTTC	CATSFGRGLSNEQFF
TRBV20-1	TRBJ1-2	12	NA	NA	TGCAGTGCTGAAGGGTGGGATTATGGCTACACCTTC	CSAEGWDYGYTF
TRBV7-2	TRBJ1-1	13	NA	NA	TGTGCCAGCAGCTTGGGGTGGACGGATGGAGCTTTCTTT	CASSLGWTDGAFF
TRBV10-3	TRBJ1-1	15	NA	NA	TGTGCCATCAGTGAGTCGTTGGCAAGGGGCACTGAAGCTTTCTTT	CAISESLARGTEAFF
TRBV6-1	TRBJ2-5	13	NA	NA	TGTGCCAGCAGTGAAACGGCTCGAGGGGCCCAGTACTTC	CASSETARGAQYF
TRBV7-8	TRBJ1-1	13	NA	NA	TGTGCCAGCAGCCGTGACCTGAACACTGAAGCTTTCTTT	CASSRDLNTEAFF
TRBV20-1	TRBJ2-4	15	NA	NA	TGCAGTGCTAGAGATCCGTGGGAGGCCAAAAACATTCAGTACTTC	CSARDPWEAKNIQYF
TRBV20-1	TRBJ2-7	12	once	NA	TGCAGTGCTAGCCCGGGCCCATACGAGCAGTACTTC	CSASPGPYEQYF